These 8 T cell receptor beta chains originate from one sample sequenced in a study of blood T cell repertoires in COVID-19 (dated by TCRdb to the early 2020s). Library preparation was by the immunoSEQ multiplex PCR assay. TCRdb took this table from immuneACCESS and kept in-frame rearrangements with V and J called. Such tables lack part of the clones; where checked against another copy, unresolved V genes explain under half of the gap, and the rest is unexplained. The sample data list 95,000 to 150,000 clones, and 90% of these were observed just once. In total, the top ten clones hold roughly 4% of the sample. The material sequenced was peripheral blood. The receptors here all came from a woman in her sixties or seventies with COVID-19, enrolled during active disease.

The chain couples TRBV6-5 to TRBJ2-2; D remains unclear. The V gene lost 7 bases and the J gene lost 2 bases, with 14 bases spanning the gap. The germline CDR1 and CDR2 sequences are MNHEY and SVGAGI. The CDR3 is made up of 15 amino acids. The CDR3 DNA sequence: TGTGCCAGCACTGGGTACCCACTAAACACCGGGGAGCTGTTTTTT. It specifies CASTGYPLNTGELFF.

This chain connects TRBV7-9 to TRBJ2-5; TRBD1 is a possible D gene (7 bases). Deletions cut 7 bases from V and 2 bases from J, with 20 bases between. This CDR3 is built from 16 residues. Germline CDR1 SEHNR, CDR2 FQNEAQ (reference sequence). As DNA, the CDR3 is TGTGCCAGCACCCGTGCGGGACAGACAATACAAGAGACCCAGTACTTC. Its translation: CASTRAGQTIQETQYF.

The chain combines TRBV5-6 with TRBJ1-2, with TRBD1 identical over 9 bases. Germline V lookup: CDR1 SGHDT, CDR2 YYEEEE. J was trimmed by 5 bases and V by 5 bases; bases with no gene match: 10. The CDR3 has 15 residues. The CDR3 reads CASRMDRGWGYGYTF. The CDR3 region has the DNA TGTGCCAGCAGAATGGACAGGGGATGGGGTTATGGCTACACCTTC.

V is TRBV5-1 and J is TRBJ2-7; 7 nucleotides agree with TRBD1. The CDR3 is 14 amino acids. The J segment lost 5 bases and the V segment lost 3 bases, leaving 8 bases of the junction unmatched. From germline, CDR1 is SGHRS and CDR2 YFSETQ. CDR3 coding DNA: TGCGCCAGCAGCTCCCTCCCGGACAGGAACGAGCAGTACTTC. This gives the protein CASSSLPDRNEQYF.

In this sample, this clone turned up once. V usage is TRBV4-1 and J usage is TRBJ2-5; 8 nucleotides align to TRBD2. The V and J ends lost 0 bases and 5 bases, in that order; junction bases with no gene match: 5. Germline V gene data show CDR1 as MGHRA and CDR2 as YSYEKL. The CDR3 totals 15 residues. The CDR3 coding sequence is TGCGCCAGCAGCCAAGAGGGACTAGGGTTGGAGACCCAGTACTTC. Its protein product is CASSQEGLGLETQYF.

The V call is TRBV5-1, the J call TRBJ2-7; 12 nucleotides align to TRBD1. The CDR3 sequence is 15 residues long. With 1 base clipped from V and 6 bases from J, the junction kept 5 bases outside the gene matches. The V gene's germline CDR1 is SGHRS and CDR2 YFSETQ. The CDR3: CASSLRGTGGGEQYF. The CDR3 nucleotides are TGCGCCAGCAGCTTGAGAGGGACAGGGGGCGGCGAGCAGTACTTC.

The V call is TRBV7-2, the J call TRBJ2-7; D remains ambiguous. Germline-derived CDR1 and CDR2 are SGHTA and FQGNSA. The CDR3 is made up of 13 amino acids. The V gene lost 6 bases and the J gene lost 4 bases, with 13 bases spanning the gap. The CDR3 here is CASSSQPRYEQYF. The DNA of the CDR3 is TGTGCCAGCAGTTCCCAACCTAGGTACGAGCAGTACTTC.

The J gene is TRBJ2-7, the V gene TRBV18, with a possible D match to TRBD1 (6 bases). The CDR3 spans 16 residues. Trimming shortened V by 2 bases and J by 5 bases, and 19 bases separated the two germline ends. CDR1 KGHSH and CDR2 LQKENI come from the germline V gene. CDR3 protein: CASSPSISGDVDEQYF. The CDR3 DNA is TGTGCCAGCTCACCATCGATCTCAGGGGATGTCGACGAGCAGTACTTC.